This T cell receptor delta chain was documented in a study of gamma-delta T cells after stem cell transplantation. V was cut by 2 bases and J by 3 bases, with 28 bases left in between. The CDR3 has 20 residues. Germline CDR1 is TSWWSYY and CDR2 is QGS. TCRdb called clones from the RT-PCR reads again using CATT. The data contain roughly 14,000 delta-chain clones, roughly 9.1% of them singletons. Comments on this clone: The protein recorded in TCRdb matches a much larger clone and deviates from this DNA's translation at residue 7, suggesting a read error; the protein here is obtained by translating the DNA.

This receptor was obtained from a human donor. It is not recorded whose cells these are; they may come from a transplant donor. Sequenced input: gamma-delta T cells. The chain employs TRDV1 and TRDJ1; possibly TRDD2 or TRDD3 for D (6 bases each). DNA of the CDR3: TGTGCTCTTGGGGAAAGTAGTGGGTCCTACGGGGACTGGGAGGCCGATAAACTCATCTTT. This gives the protein CALGESSGSYGDWEADKLIF.